What follows are 14 T cell receptor beta chains derived from one specimen sequenced in a study of T cells in Graves' hyperthyroidism and ophthalmopathy. TCR beta CDR3 regions were amplified from RNA transcripts. HTBI primers were employed in a first-round RT-PCR of the TCR CDR3. TCRdb reanalysed the multiplex PCR reads using MiXCR and keeps one entry per CDR3 protein. The sample carries some 500,000 distinct CDR3 sequences, around 15% recorded once. Sequenced sample: blood. Every receptor here comes from a woman aged 18-29 years with Graves' hyperthyroidism.

In its sample, this clonotype was seen many times. The V gene is TRBV11-2, the J gene TRBJ2-7; no clear D. The CDR3 contains 11 residues. Deletions cut 5 bases from V and 3 bases from J, with 5 bases between. CDR1 is SGHAT, CDR2 FQNNGV, per germline. CDR3 loop: CASSKVYEQYF. In nucleotides, the CDR3 is TGTGCCAGCAGCAAAGTCTACGAGCAGTACTTC.

The J gene is TRBJ2-3, the V gene TRBV5-1, with 9 bases lining up with TRBD1. Germline-derived CDR1 and CDR2 are SGHRS and YFSETQ. Unmatched junction bases numbered 4, after V lost 0 bases and J lost 2 bases. The CDR3 runs 16 residues. The CDR3 DNA is TGCGCCAGCAGCTTGGGAAACAGGGGGCTCACAGATACGCAGTATTTT. Translating gives CASSLGNRGLTDTQYF.

This rearrangement joins TRBV6-1 to TRBJ1-3, with 7 bases aligning to TRBD1. V shed 8 bases and J 0 bases; nucleotides not matched to a gene: 7. CDR1 is MNHNS and CDR2 is SASEGT in the germline V gene. This CDR3 comprises 15 residues. CDR3 in DNA: TGTGCCAGCGGGCGACAGGGAAGCTCTGGAAACACCATATATTTT. It codes for CASGRQGSSGNTIYF.

This clonotype was seen ten or more times. The chain has TRBV2 and TRBJ1-1; D is uncertain. The CDR3 is 12 residues long. Trimming pared 4 bases from V and 9 bases from J, leaving 12 bases between. Germline V gene lookup returns CDR1 SNHLY and CDR2 FYNNEI. CDR3 sequence reads: CASSVVGVQAFF. CDR3 sequence (DNA): TGTGCCAGCAGTGTGGTCGGGGTCCAAGCTTTCTTT.

The chain employs TRBV5-1 and TRBJ1-3; no clear D. The CDR3 consists of 17 residues. V dropped 3 bases and J dropped 0 bases, with 16 bases sitting between them. Germline assignment: CDR1 SGHRS and CDR2 YFSETQ. The CDR3, as DNA: TGCGCCAGCAGCTCACGAAGCCCCGGGAGCTCTGGAAACACCATATATTTT. This sequence encodes CASSSRSPGSSGNTIYF.

This clonotype has ten or more counts. The chain carries TRBV7-8 and TRBJ2-7, with 13 nucleotides matching TRBD2. The CDR3 covers 16 residues. V lost 5 bases, J lost 7 bases, and 11 bases stayed unmatched. The germline V gene has CDR1 SGHVS and CDR2 FQNEAQ. CDR3 in amino acids: CASSLGTSGRVGEQYF. The CDR3 bases are TGTGCCAGCAGCCTAGGAACTAGCGGGAGGGTGGGTGAGCAGTACTTC.

This clonotype was observed many times. The CDR3 sequence: CASKHSGTGNQETQYF. The CDR3 nucleotides read TGTGCCAGCAAACACTCCGGGACAGGGAACCAAGAGACCCAGTACTTC. This chain uses TRBV12-3 or TRBV12-4 with TRBJ2-5, with 9 positions matching TRBD1. The length of the CDR3 is 16 residues. After removal of 7 bases from V and 0 bases from J, the junction contained 9 bases not matched to a gene.

In its sample, this clonotype was seen many times. The chain employs TRBV30 and TRBJ1-6, with unresolved D. CDR1 and CDR2 from the germline V gene are GTSNPN and SVGIG (reference sequence). The CDR3 extends over 13 amino acids. The V and J ends lost 5 bases and 9 bases respectively, with 14 bases between them. The CDR3 reads CAWGPGDSSPLHF. The CDR3 nucleotides read TGTGCCTGGGGACCGGGAGATAGTTCACCCCTCCACTTT. Full variable domain (outside the CDR3, taken from reference TRBV30 and TRBJ1-6): SQTIHQWPATLVQPVGSPLSLECTVEGTSNPNLYWYRQAAGRGLQLLFYSVGIGQISSEVPQNLSASRPQDRQFILSSKKLLLSDSGFYLCAWGPGDSSPLHFGNGTRLTVT.

This clonotype occurred many times. J is TRBJ2-7 and V is TRBV10-3, with D possibly TRBD1 on 5 matching bases. The CDR3 extends over 14 amino acids. V shed 4 bases and J shed 6 bases, with 16 bases lying between them. Germline V CDR1 and CDR2: ENHRY, SYGVKD. The CDR3 DNA is TGTGCCATCAGTGTGGGGCAGGGCGTGGGCGAGCAGTACTTC. This gives the protein CAISVGQGVGEQYF.

In this sample, this clonotype turned up many times. This rearrangement joins TRBV6-6 to TRBJ2-7, with D perhaps TRBD2 (5 bases). The CDR3 consists of 13 residues. CDR1 is MNHNY and CDR2 is SVGAGI in the germline V gene (reference sequence). Trimming cost V 0 bases and J 2 bases, with 5 bases left between them. CDR3 DNA sequence: TGTGCCAGCAGTTACTCGACTACCTACGAGCAGTACTTC. As protein: CASSYSTTYEQYF.

This clonotype occurred many times. The chain links TRBV12-3 or TRBV12-4 to TRBJ1-5; no firm D call. Trimming shortened V by 2 bases and J by 1 base, and 6 bases separated the two germline ends. The CDR3 runs 14 residues. The CDR3: CASSLRPSNQPQHF. In nucleotides, the CDR3 is TGTGCCAGCAGTTTAAGGCCCAGCAATCAGCCCCAGCATTTT.

This clonotype was seen a handful of times. This chain links TRBV30 with TRBJ2-1; no clear D gene. Germline CDR1 and CDR2: GTSNPN and SVGIG (reference sequence). The CDR3 has 10 amino acids. The V and J ends lost 7 bases and 9 bases respectively, with 10 bases between them. CDR3 region: CAFGPGEQFF. The CDR3 DNA is TGTGCCTTCGGACCGGGTGAGCAGTTCTTC.

This clonotype was seen many times. The gene calls are TRBV6-5 and TRBJ2-5, with D hard to call. From germline, CDR1 is MNHEY and CDR2 SVGAGI. Trimming left V 2 bases short and J 3 bases short, with 7 bases between. The CDR3 totals 13 residues. CDR3 loop: CASSYPQKETQYF. In DNA form, the CDR3 reads TGTGCCAGCAGTTACCCCCAGAAAGAGACCCAGTACTTC.

The count of this clonotype is one. One end of the junction varies from germline; a read error may be responsible. The chain combines TRBV7-2 with TRBJ2-1; D might be TRBD2 (6 bases). This CDR3 region has 17 residues. In germline, CDR1 is SGHTA, CDR2 FQGNSA. The CDR3 reads CVSSLTRLGMSYNEQFF. CDR3 coding DNA: TGTGTCAGCAGCCTAACCCGACTAGGGATGTCATACAATGAGCAGTTCTTC.